The 32 T cell receptor beta chains in this list originate from one sample, sequenced in a study of early T cells in non-severe SARS-CoV-2 infection. MiXCR was run by TCRdb on the 5' RACE reads, yielding one entry per CDR3 protein. Of 70,000 to 75,000 distinct CDR3 sequences listed, 12% to 15% are singletons. Sequencing used whole blood. These receptors all come from an adult who was a healthcare worker with PCR-confirmed SARS-CoV-2 infection or an uninfected control (not recorded which).

This clonotype was seen a few times. The chain uses TRBV5-5 and TRBJ2-2; 9 bases line up with TRBD2. V shed 3 bases, J shed 6 bases, and the junction held 6 bases outside the gene matches. Germline V lookup: CDR1 SGHKS, CDR2 YYEKEE (reference sequence). The CDR3 consists of 15 residues. CDR3 loop: CASSSSGGRSGELFF. DNA for the CDR3: TGTGCCAGCAGCTCCAGCGGGGGGCGGTCCGGGGAGCTGTTTTTT.

Here the CDR3 DNA reads TGTGCCAGCAGCCTAACCACGAACACTGAAGCTTTCTTT. This sequence encodes CASSLTTNTEAFF. This sequence joins TRBV12-3 or TRBV12-4 and TRBJ1-1; D unclear. Trimming pared 6 bases from V and 1 base from J, leaving 9 bases between. This CDR3 is built from 13 residues.

The chain combines TRBV5-1 with TRBJ2-1; D may correspond to TRBD1 or TRBD2 (5 bases each). Between the trimmed V and J ends, which lost 4 bases and 10 bases, there was a span of 18 bases. Germline CDR1 and CDR2: SGHRS and YFSETQ. The CDR3 covers 14 residues. CDR3 in amino acids: CASSRGTGVEEQFF. The CDR3 DNA reads as TGCGCCAGCAGCCGTGGGACCGGAGTGGAAGAGCAGTTCTTC.

This clonotype was recorded many times. The CDR3 region is CASRSAGVSTDTQYF. The DNA for the CDR3 is TGTGCCAGCAGGTCAGCGGGGGTTAGCACAGATACGCAGTATTTT. The chain is built from TRBV2 and TRBJ2-3, with TRBD2 matching 8 bases. V gave up 6 bases and J gave up 0 bases; unmatched junction bases: 5. The germline gives CDR1 SNHLY, CDR2 FYNNEI. This CDR3 has 15 residues.

Only a few counts were recorded for this clonotype. CDR3 residues: CASSYLHQNTEAFF. The CDR3 coding sequence is TGTGCCAGCAGCTACCTACACCAAAACACTGAAGCTTTCTTT. The rearrangement links TRBV7-8 to TRBJ1-1; D unclear. Trimming removed 4 bases at V and 2 bases at J, with 11 bases between. Germline CDR1 SGHVS, CDR2 FQNEAQ. The CDR3 runs to 14 residues.

There are many counts of this clonotype. This rearrangement joins TRBV6-4 to TRBJ2-1; D call uncertain. This CDR3 region has 13 residues. V was pared by 4 bases and J by 7 bases, with 11 bases between. Germline V gene data show CDR1 as MRHNA and CDR2 as SNTAGT. CDR3 sequence: CASSAADSNEQFF. The CDR3 DNA is TGTGCCAGCAGTGCCGCTGACTCGAATGAGCAGTTCTTC.

This clonotype turned up a few times. The rearrangement joins TRBV28 to TRBJ1-6; no firm D call. The CDR3 loop spans 16 amino acids. The V gene's germline CDR1 is MDHEN and CDR2 SYDVKM. The germline V and J ends were trimmed by 5 bases and 4 bases, with 15 bases remaining between them. The CDR3 DNA sequence: TGTGCCAGCAGTCTCGTCTGGTCGGATTATAATTCACCCCTCCACTTT. Its translation is CASSLVWSDYNSPLHF. Full variable domain (rest looked up from reference TRBV28 and TRBJ1-6): DVKVTQSSRYLVKRTGEKVFLECVQDMDHENMFWYRQDPGLGLRLIYFSYDVKMKEKGDIPEGYSVSREKKERFSLILESASTNQTSMYLCASSLVWSDYNSPLHFGNGTRLTVT.

This rearrangement joins TRBV7-2 to TRBJ2-3, with a possible D match to TRBD1 (6 bases). Germline CDR1 is SGHTA and CDR2 is FQGNSA. V dropped 3 bases and J dropped 5 bases, with 9 bases sitting between them. This CDR3 is 13 amino acids long. The CDR3 coding sequence is TGTGCCAGCAGCTTCAGGGGTAGAGATACGCAGTATTTT. This translates into CASSFRGRDTQYF.

V gene TRBV11-2 combines with J gene TRBJ1-1; D is possibly TRBD1 (5 bases). V was pared by 1 base and J by 0 bases, with 15 bases between. The CDR3 loop spans 17 amino acids. CDR1 SGHAT and CDR2 FQNNGV come from the germline V gene. CDR3 DNA sequence: TGTGCCAGCAGCTTAGGTAGGGGTACTGCTATGAACACTGAAGCTTTCTTT. Its protein is CASSLGRGTAMNTEAFF.

On this clonotype: This clone may be a read error of a much larger clone one base away. The chain combines TRBV28 with TRBJ2-2, with 7 bases matching TRBD1. V trimming: 6 bases; J trimming: 9 bases; junction bases outside the gene matches: 13. The CDR3 is 15 residues long. Germline V gene data show CDR1 as MDHEN and CDR2 as SYDVKM. The CDR3 loop is CASSPLTGDRRELFF. In nucleotides, the CDR3 is TGTGCCAGCAGCCCCCTTACAGGGGACCGTAGGGAGCTGTTTTTT.

This clonotype was seen a few times. The rearrangement uses TRBV10-2 and TRBJ2-2; D ambiguous. CDR1 is WSHSY and CDR2 is SAAADI in the germline V gene. The CDR3 totals 15 residues. The V gene lost 6 bases and the J gene lost 3 bases, with 14 bases spanning the gap. This chain's CDR3 is CASRGVGKDTGELFF. CDR3 coding DNA: TGCGCCAGCAGAGGTGTCGGAAAAGACACCGGGGAGCTGTTTTTT.

The V gene is TRBV7-2, the J gene TRBJ2-1; D is undetermined. The CDR3 length is 13 residues. V lost 4 bases and J 7 bases, leaving 11 bases between the germline ends. Germline loops: CDR1 SGHTA, CDR2 FQGNSA. The CDR3 bases are TGTGCCAGCAGCTCCCCCGGCGGAAATGAGCAGTTCTTC. It yields the protein CASSSPGGNEQFF.

The chain links TRBV11-2 to TRBJ2-1, with 9 nucleotides matching TRBD1. The CDR3 covers 15 residues. Germline-derived CDR1 and CDR2 are SGHAT and FQNNGV. Losses at the gene ends were 6 bases for V and 5 bases for J; bases not matched to a gene: 8. The CDR3 reads CASRRPGQGDNEQFF. CDR3 sequence (DNA): TGTGCCAGCAGACGACCGGGACAGGGTGACAATGAGCAGTTCTTC.

This clonotype came up a few times. The chain links TRBV10-3 to TRBJ1-2, with D possibly TRBD1 on 6 matching bases. Trimming stripped 11 bases from V and 4 bases from J, with 23 bases between. Germline CDR1 ENHRY, CDR2 SYGVKD. This CDR3 has 15 residues. CDR3 nucleotide sequence: TGTGCCTCCACAGGGAACAGCAATGGGGGCTATGGCTACACCTTC. Translating it yields CASTGNSNGGYGYTF.

This clonotype was counted between two and nine times. The rearrangement joins TRBV7-9 to TRBJ2-2; 9 bases map to TRBD1. CDR1 and CDR2 from the germline V gene are SEHNR and FQNEAQ (reference sequence). The V gene end was trimmed by 5 bases and the J gene end by 1 base; junction bases not matched to a gene: 8. The CDR3 covers 17 residues. CDR3 loop: CASSPLLGQGNTGELFF. CDR3 nucleotide sequence: TGTGCCAGCAGCCCGCTCCTGGGACAGGGGAACACCGGGGAGCTGTTTTTT. The variable domain in full, with the rest retrieved from reference TRBV7-9 and TRBJ2-2, is DTGVSQNPRHKITKRGQNVTFRCDPISEHNRLYWYRQTLGQGPEFLTYFQNEAQLEKSRLLSDRFSAERPKGSFSTLEIQRTEQGDSAMYLCASSPLLGQGNTGELFFGEGSRLTVL.

The V and J genes are TRBV5-1 and TRBJ2-7, with TRBD2 as a possible D gene (6 bases). The CDR3 has 15 amino acids. The ends were cut back, 6 bases at V and 0 bases at J, with 16 bases in the middle. Germline CDR1 SGHRS, CDR2 YFSETQ. CDR3 in amino acids: CASKGGQPGSYEQYF. CDR3 in DNA: TGCGCCAGCAAGGGAGGCCAACCCGGCTCCTACGAGCAGTACTTC.

This clonotype came up many times. The V gene is TRBV7-2, the J gene TRBJ2-2; D unclear. Germline V gives CDR1 SGHTA, CDR2 FQGNSA. V was cut by 0 bases and J by 1 base, with 3 bases left in between. CDR3 length: 14 residues. Here the CDR3 reads CASSLAGNTGELFF. In DNA form, the CDR3 reads TGTGCCAGCAGCTTAGCAGGGAACACCGGGGAGCTGTTTTTT.

This clonotype was counted a few times. The rearrangement joins TRBV29-1 to TRBJ2-3; D is ambiguous. Germline values: CDR1 SQVTM, CDR2 ANQGSEA. The V end lost 7 bases, the J end lost 3 bases, and 14 bases lay between the germline ends. The CDR3 covers 13 residues. CDR3 in amino acids: CSGGKLLTDTQYF. The CDR3 DNA is TGCAGCGGCGGTAAACTACTTACAGATACGCAGTATTTT.

This clonotype was counted ten times or more. Written as DNA, the CDR3 is TGTGCCAGCAGTCCCCCAATGACAGGGCCCAACTATGGCTACACCTTC. This codes for CASSPPMTGPNYGYTF. This chain links TRBV28 with TRBJ1-2; TRBD1 agrees at 7 bases. With 5 bases clipped from V and 2 bases from J, the junction kept 11 bases outside the gene matches. The CDR3 is 16 residues long. Germline V gene data show CDR1 as MDHEN and CDR2 as SYDVKM.

This clonotype was seen only a few times. This chain uses TRBV12-3 or TRBV12-4 with TRBJ1-4; no firm D call. CDR3 size: 13 residues. Trimming removed 2 bases from V and 8 bases from J, with 9 bases in between. The CDR3 reads CASSLQGLEKLFF. In nucleotides, the CDR3 is TGTGCCAGCAGTTTACAAGGGCTGGAAAAACTGTTTTTT.

This clonotype was seen a handful of times. The genes are TRBV4-2 and TRBJ2-5; 8 positions agree with TRBD2. V was pared by 8 bases and J by 1 base, with 9 bases of the junction left unmatched. The CDR3 extends over 15 amino acids. Looked up from germline, CDR1 is LGHNA and CDR2 is YNFKEQ. DNA for the CDR3: TGTGCCAGCTCCCGGGGGGGGGCCCCCCAAGAGACCCAGTACTTC. Translating gives CASSRGGAPQETQYF.

This clonotype showed up many times. The chain employs TRBV7-2 and TRBJ1-2; D is undetermined. V lost 4 bases and J 5 bases, leaving 17 bases between the germline ends. The CDR3 totals 15 residues. CDR1 and CDR2 (germline): SGHTA, FQGNSA. The CDR3 region has the DNA TGTGCCAGCAGCTCCCCAGAATCCAGACCTTATGGCTACACCTTC. It translates to CASSSPESRPYGYTF.

This clonotype was seen repeatedly, ten times or more. This chain uses TRBV20-1 with TRBJ1-1; the D gene is possibly TRBD1 (6 bases). The CDR3 covers 15 residues. Germline CDR1 is DFQATT and CDR2 is SNEGSKA (reference sequence). V lost 4 bases and J 1 base, leaving 16 bases between the germline ends. The CDR3 bases are TGCAGTGCTAACCGCCCCGGGACACGGAACACTGAAGCTTTCTTT. It specifies CSANRPGTRNTEAFF.

As DNA, the CDR3 is TGTGCCAGCAGCTTAGCGACGGCGGAGGCTTTCTTT. It translates to CASSLATAEAFF. The chain couples TRBV7-8 to TRBJ1-1; D ambiguous. This CDR3 has 12 residues. CDR1 SGHVS and CDR2 FQNEAQ come from the germline V gene. V gave up 0 bases and J gave up 11 bases, with 10 bases separating them.

DNA for the CDR3: TGTGCCAGCTTCGGAGGATCCTACGAGCAGTACTTC. Its translation is CASFGGSYEQYF. This sequence joins TRBV2 and TRBJ2-7; D may be TRBD2 (5 bases). There are 12 residues in the CDR3. Germline CDR1 and CDR2: SNHLY and FYNNEI. V was shortened by 8 bases and J by 1 base, with 9 bases between the two germline ends.

In this sample, this clonotype turned up a few times. The DNA for the CDR3 is TGTGCCAGCAGCTTAGCTTCGGGACAGGCCTCCTACGAGCAGTACTTC. It encodes CASSLASGQASYEQYF. J is TRBJ2-7 and V is TRBV7-2, with TRBD1 identical over 8 bases. Germline V gene data show CDR1 as SGHTA and CDR2 as FQGNSA. The CDR3 spans 16 residues. Trimming cost V 0 bases and J 0 bases; bases outside gene matches: 4.

This clonotype has a handful of counts. The rearrangement links TRBV29-1 to TRBJ2-3; 14 bases line up with TRBD2. With 7 bases clipped from V and 0 bases from J, the junction kept 6 bases outside the gene matches. CDR3 length: 16 amino acids. Germline CDR1 reads SQVTM; CDR2 reads ANQGSEA. CDR3: CSAGTSGGRSTDTQYF. The CDR3, as DNA: TGCAGCGCTGGGACTAGCGGGGGCCGTAGCACAGATACGCAGTATTTT.

The chain is built from TRBV24-1 and TRBJ2-2; either TRBD1 or TRBD2 may fit D (6 bases each). The CDR3 spans 14 residues. Germline assignment: CDR1 KGHDR and CDR2 SFDVKD. Deletions cut 6 bases from V and 2 bases from J, with 9 bases between. The CDR3 protein is CATSPGANTGELFF. The CDR3 nucleotides read TGTGCCACCAGTCCGGGGGCTAACACCGGGGAGCTGTTTTTT.

In this sample, this clonotype turned up a few times. CDR3 protein: CASSSYAGQPQHF. CDR3 DNA: TGTGCCAGCAGCAGCTATGCAGGGCAGCCCCAGCATTTT. The V call is TRBV28, the J call TRBJ1-5; D is perhaps TRBD1 (5 bases). The germline V gene encodes CDR1 MDHEN and CDR2 SYDVKM. This CDR3 contains 13 residues. V was clipped by 6 bases and J by 7 bases, with 13 bases between them.

The genes are TRBV2 and TRBJ2-3; no firm D call. V was trimmed by 6 bases and J by 4 bases, leaving 14 bases between them. The CDR3 spans 14 residues. Germline V gene data show CDR1 as SNHLY and CDR2 as FYNNEI. CDR3 residues: CASSPLRLADTQYF. The CDR3 DNA reads as TGTGCCAGCAGCCCCTTGAGGCTAGCAGATACGCAGTATTTT.

Many counts were recorded for this clonotype. The rearrangement joins TRBV6-2 or TRBV6-3 to TRBJ2-5; 8 bases line up with TRBD1. Germline lookup yields CDR1 MNHEY and CDR2 SVGEGT. The CDR3 has 14 residues. Trimming cost V 6 bases and J 7 bases; bases outside gene matches: 10. CDR3 nucleotides: TGTGCCAGCAGACCCTCAGGGGGCTTCGGGACCCAGTACTTC. Translated: CASRPSGGFGTQYF.

There are many counts of this clonotype. The V gene is TRBV2, the J gene TRBJ2-2; unclear D gene. V gave up 5 bases and J gave up 6 bases, with 13 bases separating them. CDR1 and CDR2 (germline): SNHLY, FYNNEI. The CDR3 extends over 14 amino acids. This CDR3 reads CASSLTWAAGELFF. The CDR3 DNA reads as TGTGCCAGCAGTCTCACGTGGGCCGCCGGGGAGCTGTTTTTT. The variable domain in full, with the rest retrieved from reference TRBV2 and TRBJ2-2, is EPEVTQTPSHQVTQMGQEVILRCVPISNHLYFYWYRQILGQKVEFLVSFYNNEISEKSEIFDDQFSVERPDGSNFTLKIRSTKLEDSAMYFCASSLTWAAGELFFGEGSRLTVL.